The text below deals with one T cell receptor (beta chain). Trimming left V 6 bases short and J 5 bases short, with 13 bases between. The germline CDR1 and CDR2 sequences are LGHNT and FRNRAP. CDR3 length: 13 residues. These data originate in a study of control samples from healthy donors and cancer patients. TCRdb's table, derived via immunoSEQ multiplex PCR, lists solely in-frame clones and lacks some. The sample holds around 95,000 clones, 70% to 90% seen once. The V gene is TRBV12-5, the J gene TRBJ1-1; D not resolved. This clonotype originated in a man aged 30 to 45 in good health. The sequenced material came from blood. CDR3 sequence reads: CASGFEVGTEAFF. The CDR3 DNA reads TGTGCTAGTGGGTTCGAGGTGGGGACTGAAGCTTTCTTT.